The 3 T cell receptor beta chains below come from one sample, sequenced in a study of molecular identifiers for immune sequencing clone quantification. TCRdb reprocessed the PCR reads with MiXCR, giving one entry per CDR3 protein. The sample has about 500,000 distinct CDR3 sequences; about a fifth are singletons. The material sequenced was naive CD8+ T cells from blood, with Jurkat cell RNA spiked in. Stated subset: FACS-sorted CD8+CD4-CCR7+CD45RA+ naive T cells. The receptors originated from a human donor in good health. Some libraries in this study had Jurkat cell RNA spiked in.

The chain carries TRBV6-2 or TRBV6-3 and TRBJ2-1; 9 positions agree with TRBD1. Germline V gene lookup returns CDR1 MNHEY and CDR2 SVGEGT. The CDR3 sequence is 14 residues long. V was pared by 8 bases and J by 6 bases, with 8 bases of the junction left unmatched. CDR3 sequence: CASLTGTGTNEQFF. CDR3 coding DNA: TGTGCCAGCTTAACCGGGACAGGGACCAATGAGCAGTTCTTC.

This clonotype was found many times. CDR3 nucleotides: TGTGCCAGCAGCCAAGCCATCGAGGCGAGTTTTAACTATGGCTACACCTTC. Encoded protein: CASSQAIEASFNYGYTF. J is TRBJ1-2 and V is TRBV14; no clear D. This CDR3 has 17 residues. The germline CDR1 and CDR2 sequences are SGHDN and FVKESK. V was clipped by 1 base and J by 1 base, with 16 bases between them.

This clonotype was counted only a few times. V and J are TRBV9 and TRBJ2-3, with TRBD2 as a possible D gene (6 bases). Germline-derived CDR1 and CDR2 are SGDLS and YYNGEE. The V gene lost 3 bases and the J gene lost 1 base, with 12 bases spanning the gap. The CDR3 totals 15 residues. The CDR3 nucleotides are TGTGCCAGCAGCGAGGGCGGAGGGGGCACAGATACGCAGTATTTT. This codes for CASSEGGGGTDTQYF.